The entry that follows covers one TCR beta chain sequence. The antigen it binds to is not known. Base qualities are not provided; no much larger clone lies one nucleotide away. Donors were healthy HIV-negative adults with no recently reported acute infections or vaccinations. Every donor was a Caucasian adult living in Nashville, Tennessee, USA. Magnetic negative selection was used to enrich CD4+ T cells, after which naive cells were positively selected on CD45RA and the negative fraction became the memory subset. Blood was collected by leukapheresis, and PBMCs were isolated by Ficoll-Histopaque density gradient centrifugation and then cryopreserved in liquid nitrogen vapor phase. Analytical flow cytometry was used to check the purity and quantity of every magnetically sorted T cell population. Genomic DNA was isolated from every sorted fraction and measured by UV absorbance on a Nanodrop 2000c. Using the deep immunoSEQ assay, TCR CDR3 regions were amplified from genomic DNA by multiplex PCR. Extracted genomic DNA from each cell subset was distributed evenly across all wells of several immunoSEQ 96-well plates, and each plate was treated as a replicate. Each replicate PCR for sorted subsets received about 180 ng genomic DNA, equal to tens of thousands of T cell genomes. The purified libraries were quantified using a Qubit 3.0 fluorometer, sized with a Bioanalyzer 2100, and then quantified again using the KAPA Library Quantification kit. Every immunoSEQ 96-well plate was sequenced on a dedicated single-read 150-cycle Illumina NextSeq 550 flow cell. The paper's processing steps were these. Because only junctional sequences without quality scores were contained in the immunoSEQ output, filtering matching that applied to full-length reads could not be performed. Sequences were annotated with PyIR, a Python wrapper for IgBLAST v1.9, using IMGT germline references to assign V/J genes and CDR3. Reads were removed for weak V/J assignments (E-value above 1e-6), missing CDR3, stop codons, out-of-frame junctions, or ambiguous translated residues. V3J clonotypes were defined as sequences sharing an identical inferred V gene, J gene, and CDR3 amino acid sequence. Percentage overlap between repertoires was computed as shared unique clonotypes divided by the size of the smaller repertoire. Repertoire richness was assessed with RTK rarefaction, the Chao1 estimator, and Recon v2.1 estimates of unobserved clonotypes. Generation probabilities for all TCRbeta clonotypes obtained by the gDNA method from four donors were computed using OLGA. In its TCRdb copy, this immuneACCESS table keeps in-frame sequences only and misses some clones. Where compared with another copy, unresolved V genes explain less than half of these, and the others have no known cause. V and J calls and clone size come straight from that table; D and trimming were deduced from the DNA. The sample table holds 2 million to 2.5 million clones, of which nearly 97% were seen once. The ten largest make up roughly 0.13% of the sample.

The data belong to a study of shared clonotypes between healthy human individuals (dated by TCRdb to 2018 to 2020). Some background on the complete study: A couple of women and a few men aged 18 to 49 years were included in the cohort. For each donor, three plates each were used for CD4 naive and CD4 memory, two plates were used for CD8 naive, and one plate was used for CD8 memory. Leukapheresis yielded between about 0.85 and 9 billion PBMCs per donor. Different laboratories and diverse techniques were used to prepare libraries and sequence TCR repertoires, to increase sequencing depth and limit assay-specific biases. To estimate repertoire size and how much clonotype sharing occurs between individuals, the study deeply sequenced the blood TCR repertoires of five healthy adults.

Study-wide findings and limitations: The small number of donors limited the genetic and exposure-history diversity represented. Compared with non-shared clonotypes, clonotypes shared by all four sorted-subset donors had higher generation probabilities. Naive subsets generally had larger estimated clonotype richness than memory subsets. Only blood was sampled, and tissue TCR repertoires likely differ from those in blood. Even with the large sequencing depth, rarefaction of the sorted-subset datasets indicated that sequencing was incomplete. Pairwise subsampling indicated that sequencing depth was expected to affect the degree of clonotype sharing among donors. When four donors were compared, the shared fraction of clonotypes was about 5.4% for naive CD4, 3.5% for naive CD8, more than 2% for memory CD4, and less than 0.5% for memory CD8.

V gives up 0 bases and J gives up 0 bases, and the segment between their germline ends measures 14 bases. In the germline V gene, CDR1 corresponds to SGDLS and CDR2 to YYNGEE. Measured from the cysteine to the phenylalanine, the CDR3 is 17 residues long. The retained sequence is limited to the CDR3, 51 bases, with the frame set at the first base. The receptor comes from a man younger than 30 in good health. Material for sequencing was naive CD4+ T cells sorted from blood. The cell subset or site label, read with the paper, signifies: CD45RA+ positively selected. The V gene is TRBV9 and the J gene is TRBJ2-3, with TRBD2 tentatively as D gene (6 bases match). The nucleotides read TGTGCCAGCAGCGTAGGGGTCGGCGGGACTAGCACAGATACGCAGTATTTT. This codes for CASSVGVGGTSTDTQYF.